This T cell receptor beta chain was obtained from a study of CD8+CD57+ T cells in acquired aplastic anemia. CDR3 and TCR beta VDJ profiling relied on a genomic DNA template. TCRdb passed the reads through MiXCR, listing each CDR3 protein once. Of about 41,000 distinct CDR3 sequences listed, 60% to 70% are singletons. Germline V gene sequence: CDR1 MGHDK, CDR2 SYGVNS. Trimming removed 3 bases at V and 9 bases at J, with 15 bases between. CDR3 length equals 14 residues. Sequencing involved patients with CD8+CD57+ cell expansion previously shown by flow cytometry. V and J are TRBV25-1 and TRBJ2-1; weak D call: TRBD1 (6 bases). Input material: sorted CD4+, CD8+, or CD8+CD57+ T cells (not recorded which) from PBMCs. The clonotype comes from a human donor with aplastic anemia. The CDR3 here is CASSEVGAGGEQFF. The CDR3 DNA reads TGTGCCAGCAGTGAGGTGGGGGCTGGGGGTGAGCAGTTCTTC.